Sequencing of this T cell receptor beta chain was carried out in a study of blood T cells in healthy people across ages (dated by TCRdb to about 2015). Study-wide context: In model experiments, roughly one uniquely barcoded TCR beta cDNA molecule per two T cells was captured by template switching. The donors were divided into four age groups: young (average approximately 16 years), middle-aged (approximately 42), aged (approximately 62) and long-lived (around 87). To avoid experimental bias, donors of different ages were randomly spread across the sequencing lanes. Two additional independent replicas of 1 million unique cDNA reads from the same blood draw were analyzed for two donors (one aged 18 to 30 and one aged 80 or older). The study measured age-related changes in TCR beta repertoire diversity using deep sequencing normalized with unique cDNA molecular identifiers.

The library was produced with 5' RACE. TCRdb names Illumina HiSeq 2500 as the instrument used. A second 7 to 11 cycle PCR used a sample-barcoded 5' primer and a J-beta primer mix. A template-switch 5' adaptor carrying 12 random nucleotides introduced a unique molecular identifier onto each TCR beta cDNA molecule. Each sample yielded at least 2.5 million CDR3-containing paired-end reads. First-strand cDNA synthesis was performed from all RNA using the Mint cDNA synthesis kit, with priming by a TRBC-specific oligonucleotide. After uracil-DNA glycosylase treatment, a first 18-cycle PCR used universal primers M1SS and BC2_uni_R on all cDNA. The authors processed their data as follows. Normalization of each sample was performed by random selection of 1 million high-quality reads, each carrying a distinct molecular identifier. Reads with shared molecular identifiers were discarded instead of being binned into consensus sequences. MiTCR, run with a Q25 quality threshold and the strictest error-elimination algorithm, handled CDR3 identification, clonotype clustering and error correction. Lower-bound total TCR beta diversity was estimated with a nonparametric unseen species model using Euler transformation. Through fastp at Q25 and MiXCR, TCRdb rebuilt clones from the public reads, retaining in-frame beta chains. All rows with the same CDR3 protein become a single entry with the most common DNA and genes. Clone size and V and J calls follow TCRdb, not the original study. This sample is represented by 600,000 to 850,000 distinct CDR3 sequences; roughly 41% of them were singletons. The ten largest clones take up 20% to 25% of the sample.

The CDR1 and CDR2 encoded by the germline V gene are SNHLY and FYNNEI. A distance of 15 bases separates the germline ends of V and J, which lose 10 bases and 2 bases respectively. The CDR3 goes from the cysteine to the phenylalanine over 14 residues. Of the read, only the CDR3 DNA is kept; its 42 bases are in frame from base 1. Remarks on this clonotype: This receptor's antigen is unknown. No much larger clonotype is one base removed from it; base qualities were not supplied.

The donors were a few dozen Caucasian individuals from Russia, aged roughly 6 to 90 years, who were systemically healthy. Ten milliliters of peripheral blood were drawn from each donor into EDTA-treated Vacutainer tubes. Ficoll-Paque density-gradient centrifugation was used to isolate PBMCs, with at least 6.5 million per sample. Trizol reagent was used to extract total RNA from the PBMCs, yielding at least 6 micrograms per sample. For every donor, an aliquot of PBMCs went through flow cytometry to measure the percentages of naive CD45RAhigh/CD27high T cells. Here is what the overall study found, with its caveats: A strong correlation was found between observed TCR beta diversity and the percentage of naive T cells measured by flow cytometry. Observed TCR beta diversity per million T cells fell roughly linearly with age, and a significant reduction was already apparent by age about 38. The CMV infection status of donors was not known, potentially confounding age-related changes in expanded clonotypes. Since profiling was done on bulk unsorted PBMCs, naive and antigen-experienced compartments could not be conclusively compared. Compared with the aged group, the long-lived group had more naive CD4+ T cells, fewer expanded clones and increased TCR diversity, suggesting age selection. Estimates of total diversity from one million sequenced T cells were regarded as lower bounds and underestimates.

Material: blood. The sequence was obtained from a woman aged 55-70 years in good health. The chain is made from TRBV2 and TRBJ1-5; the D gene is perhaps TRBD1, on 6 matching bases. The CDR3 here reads CATKGGMGNQPQHF. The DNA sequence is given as TGTGCCACCAAGGGGGGAATGGGCAATCAGCCCCAGCATTTT.